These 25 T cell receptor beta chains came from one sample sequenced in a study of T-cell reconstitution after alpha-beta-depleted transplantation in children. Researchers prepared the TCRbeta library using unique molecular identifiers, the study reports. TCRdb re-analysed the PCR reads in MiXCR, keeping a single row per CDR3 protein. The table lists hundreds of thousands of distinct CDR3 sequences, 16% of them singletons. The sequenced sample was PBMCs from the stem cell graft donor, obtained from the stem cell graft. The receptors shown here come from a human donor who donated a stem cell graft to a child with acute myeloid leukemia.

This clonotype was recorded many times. Written as DNA, the CDR3 is TGTGCCAGCAGCCTTTTGGACACTGAAGCTTTCTTT. Its protein is CASSLLDTEAFF. V is TRBV5-6 and J is TRBJ1-1; D remains unclear. The CDR3 totals 12 residues. V lost 4 bases and J 3 bases, leaving 7 bases between the germline ends. CDR1 is SGHDT, CDR2 YYEEEE, per germline. Variable domain in full (rest from reference TRBV5-6 and TRBJ1-1): DAGVTQSPTHLIKTRGQQVTLRCSPKSGHDTVSWYQQALGQGPQFIFQYYEEEERQRGNFPDRFSGHQFPNYSSELNVNALLLGDSALYLCASSLLDTEAFFGQGTRLTVV.

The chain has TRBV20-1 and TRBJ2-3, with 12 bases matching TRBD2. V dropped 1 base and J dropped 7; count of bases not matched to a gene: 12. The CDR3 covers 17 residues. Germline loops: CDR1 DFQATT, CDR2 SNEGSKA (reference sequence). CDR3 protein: CSARGSGTSGGSHTQYF. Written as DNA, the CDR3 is TGCAGTGCTAGAGGGAGTGGAACTAGCGGGGGGTCCCATACGCAGTATTTT.

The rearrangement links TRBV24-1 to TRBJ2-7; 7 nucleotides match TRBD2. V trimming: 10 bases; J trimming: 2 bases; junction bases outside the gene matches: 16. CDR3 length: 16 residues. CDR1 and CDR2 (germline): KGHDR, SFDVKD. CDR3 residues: CATTSSSGLGAYEQYV. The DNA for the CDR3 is TGTGCCACAACCTCCAGCAGCGGACTAGGCGCCTACGAGCAGTACGTC.

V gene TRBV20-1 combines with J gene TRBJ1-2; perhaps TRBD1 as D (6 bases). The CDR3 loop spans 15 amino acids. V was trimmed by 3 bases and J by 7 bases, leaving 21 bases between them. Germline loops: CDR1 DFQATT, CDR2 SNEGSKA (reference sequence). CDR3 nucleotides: TGCAGTGCTAGCGGTGGGGGGCAGGGCTCTGGTGGCTACACCTTC. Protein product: CSASGGGQGSGGYTF.

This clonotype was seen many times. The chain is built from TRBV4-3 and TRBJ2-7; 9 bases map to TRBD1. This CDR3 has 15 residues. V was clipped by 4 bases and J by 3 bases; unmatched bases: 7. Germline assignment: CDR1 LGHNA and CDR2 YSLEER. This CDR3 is CASSPHKDRGYEQYF. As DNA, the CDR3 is TGCGCCAGCAGCCCCCATAAGGACAGGGGCTACGAGCAGTACTTC.

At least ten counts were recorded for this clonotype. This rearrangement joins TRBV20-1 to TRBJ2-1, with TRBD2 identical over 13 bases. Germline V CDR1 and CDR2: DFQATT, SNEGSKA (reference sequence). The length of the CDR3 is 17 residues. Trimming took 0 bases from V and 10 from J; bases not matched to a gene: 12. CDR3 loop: CSARDVGLAGTTREQFF. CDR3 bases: TGCAGTGCTAGAGATGTGGGACTAGCGGGGACTACACGGGAGCAGTTCTTC.

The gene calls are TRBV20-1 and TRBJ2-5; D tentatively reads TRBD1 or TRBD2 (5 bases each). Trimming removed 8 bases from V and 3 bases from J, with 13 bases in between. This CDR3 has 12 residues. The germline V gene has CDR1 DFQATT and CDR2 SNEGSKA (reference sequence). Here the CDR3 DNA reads TGCAGTCCCCGGGACGACAAAGAGACCCAGTACTTC. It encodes CSPRDDKETQYF.

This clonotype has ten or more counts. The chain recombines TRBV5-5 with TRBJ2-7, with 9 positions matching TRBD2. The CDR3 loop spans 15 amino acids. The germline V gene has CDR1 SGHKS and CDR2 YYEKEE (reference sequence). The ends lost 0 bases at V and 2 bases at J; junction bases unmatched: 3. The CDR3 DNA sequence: TGTGCCAGCAGCTTGGAGCGGGGGGCCACCTACGAGCAGTACTTC. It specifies CASSLERGATYEQYF.

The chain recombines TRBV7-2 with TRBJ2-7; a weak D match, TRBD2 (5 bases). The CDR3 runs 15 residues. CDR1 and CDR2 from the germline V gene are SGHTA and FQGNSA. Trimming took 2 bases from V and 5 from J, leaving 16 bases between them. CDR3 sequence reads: CASSLMGRSNDEQYF. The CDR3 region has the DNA TGTGCCAGCAGCTTAATGGGGAGATCCAACGACGAGCAGTACTTC.

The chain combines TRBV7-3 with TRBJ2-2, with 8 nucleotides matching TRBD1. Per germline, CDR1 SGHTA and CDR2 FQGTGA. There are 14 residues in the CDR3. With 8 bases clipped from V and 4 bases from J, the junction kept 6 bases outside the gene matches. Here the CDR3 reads CASQTGDGTGELFF. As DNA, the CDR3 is TGTGCCAGCCAGACAGGGGATGGCACCGGGGAGCTGTTTTTT. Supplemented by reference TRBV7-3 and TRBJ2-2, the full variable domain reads GAGVSQTPSNKVTEKGKYVELRCDPISGHTALYWYRQSLGQGPEFLIYFQGTGAADDSGLPNDRFFAVRPEGSVSTLKIQRTERGDSAVYLCASQTGDGTGELFFGEGSRLTVL.

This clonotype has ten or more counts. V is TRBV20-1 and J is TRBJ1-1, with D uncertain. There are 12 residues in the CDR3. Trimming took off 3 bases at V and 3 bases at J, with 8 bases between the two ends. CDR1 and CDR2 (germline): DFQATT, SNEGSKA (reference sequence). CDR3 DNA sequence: TGCAGTGCTAGCCGTACGGACACTGAAGCTTTCTTT. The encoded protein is CSASRTDTEAFF.

CDR3 sequence: CASSHDRQPQHF. The DNA of the CDR3 is TGTGCCAGCAGCCACGACAGGCAGCCCCAGCATTTT. This rearrangement joins TRBV7-9 to TRBJ1-5; the D gene is possibly TRBD1 (6 bases). The CDR3 totals 12 residues. Deletions cut 5 bases from V and 7 bases from J, with 9 bases between. The germline V gene has CDR1 SEHNR and CDR2 FQNEAQ (reference sequence).

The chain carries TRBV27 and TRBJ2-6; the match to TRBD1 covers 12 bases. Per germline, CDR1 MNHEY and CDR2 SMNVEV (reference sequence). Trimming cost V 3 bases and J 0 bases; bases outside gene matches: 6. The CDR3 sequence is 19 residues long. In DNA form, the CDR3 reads TGTGCCAGCAGTTTCGGTAGGGACAGGGGGCTCTCTGGGGCCAACGTCCTGACTTTC. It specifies CASSFGRDRGLSGANVLTF.

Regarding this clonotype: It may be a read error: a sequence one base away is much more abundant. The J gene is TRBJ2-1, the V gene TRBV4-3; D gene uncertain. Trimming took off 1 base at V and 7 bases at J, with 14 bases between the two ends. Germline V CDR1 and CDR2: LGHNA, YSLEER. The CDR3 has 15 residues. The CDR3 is CASSQVQPVGNEQFF. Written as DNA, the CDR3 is TGCGCCAGCAGCCAAGTGCAACCGGTCGGGAATGAGCAGTTCTTC.

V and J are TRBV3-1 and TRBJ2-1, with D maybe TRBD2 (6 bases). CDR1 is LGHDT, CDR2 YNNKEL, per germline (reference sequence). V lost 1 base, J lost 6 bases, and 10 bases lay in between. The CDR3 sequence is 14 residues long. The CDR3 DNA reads TGTGCCAGCAGCCAAGCCGGAGGGTTCAATGAGCAGTTCTTC. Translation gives CASSQAGGFNEQFF.

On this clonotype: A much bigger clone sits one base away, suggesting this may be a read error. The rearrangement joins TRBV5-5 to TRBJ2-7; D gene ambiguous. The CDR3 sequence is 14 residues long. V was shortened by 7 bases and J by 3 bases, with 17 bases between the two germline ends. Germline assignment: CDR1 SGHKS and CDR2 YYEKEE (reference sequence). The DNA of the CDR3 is TGTGCCAGCGCCGGCAAGGGCACGGGCTACGAGCAGTACTTC. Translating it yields CASAGKGTGYEQYF. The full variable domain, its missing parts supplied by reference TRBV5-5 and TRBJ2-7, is DAGVTQSPTHLIKTRGQQVTLRCSPISGHKSVSWYQQVLGQGPQFIFQYYEKEERGRGNFPDRFSARQFPNYSSELNVNALLLGDSALYLCASAGKGTGYEQYFGPGTRLTVT.

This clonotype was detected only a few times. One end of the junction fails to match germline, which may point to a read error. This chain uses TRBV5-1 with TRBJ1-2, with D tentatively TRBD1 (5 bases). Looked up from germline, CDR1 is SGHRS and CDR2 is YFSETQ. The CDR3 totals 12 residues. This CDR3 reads CASSSGLNGYPF. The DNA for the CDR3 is TGCGCCAGCAGCTCGGGACTGAATGGCTACCCCTTC.

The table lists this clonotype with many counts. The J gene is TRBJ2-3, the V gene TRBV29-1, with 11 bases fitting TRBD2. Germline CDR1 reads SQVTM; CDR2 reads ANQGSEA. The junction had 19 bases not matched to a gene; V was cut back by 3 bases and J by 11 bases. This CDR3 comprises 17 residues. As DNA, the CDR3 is TGCAGCGTTGACGGGACTAGCGGCTCAGTTCCGACGCGGGGGCAGTATTTT. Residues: CSVDGTSGSVPTRGQYF.

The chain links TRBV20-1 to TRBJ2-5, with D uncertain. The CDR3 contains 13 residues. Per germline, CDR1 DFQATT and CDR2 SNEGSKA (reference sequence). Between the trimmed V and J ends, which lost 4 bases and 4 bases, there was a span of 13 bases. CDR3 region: CSATNRRVETQYF. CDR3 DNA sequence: TGCAGTGCTACAAATAGAAGGGTAGAGACCCAGTACTTC.

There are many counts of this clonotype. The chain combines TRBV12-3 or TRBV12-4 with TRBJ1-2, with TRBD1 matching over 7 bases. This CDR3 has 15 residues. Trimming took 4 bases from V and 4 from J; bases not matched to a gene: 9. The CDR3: CASSWRQGGSYGYTF. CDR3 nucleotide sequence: TGTGCCAGCAGTTGGAGACAGGGAGGGAGCTATGGCTACACCTTC.

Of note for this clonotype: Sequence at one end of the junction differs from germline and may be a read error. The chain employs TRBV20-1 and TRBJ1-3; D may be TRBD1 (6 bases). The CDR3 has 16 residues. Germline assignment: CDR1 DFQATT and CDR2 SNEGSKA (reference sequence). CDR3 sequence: CCARPLQGSSGNTIYF. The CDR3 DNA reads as TGCTGTGCTAGACCGCTACAGGGAAGCTCTGGAAACACCATATATTTT.

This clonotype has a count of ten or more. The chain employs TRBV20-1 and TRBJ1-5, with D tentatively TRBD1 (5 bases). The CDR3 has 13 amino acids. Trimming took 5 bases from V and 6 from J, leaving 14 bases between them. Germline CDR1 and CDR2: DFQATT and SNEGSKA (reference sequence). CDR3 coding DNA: TGCAGTGCTCCGCGGGGGAAGGGTCAGCCCCAGCATTTT. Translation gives CSAPRGKGQPQHF.

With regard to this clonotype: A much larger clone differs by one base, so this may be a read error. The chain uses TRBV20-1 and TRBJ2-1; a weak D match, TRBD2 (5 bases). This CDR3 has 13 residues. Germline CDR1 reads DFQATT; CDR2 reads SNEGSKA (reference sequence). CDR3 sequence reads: CSAPSRGRDDQFF. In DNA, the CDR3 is TGCAGTGCCCCTAGTCGCGGACGGGATGATCAGTTCTTC.

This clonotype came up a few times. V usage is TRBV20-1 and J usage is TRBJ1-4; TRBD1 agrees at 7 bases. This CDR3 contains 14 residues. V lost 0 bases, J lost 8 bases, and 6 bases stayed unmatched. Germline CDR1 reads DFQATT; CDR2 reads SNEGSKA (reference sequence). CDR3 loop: CSAREEGAREKLFF. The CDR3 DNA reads TGCAGTGCTAGAGAGGAGGGGGCCCGCGAAAAACTGTTTTTT.

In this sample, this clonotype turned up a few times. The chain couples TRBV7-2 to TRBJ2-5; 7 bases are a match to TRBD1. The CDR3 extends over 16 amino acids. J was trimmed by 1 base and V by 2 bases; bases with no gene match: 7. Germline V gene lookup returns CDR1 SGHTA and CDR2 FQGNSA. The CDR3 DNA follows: TGTGCCAGCAGCTTACGGCTATGGACAGGCCAAGAGACCCAGTACTTC. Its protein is CASSLRLWTGQETQYF.